This passage covers 30 T cell receptor beta chains from one sample sequenced in a study of blood T cell repertoires in COVID-19. The assay was immunoSEQ multiplex PCR, and TCRdb's table has in-frame clones only and misses some. This table holds roughly 200,000 clones, roughly 80% found once. The sequenced material came from peripheral blood. Receptors were obtained from a woman over 75 with COVID-19, enrolled during active disease.

The chain is built from TRBV6-2 or TRBV6-3 and TRBJ2-3; 12 bases are shared with TRBD2. V shed 1 base, J shed 4 bases, and the junction held 9 bases outside the gene matches. Germline CDR1 is MNHEY and CDR2 is SVGEGT. The CDR3 sequence is 18 residues long. The CDR3 DNA reads as TGTGCCAGCAGTTACTTGGCTAGCGGGGGGGCCATGGCAGATACGCAGTATTTT. Amino acid sequence: CASSYLASGGAMADTQYF.

This sequence joins TRBV7-3 and TRBJ2-1, with 9 bases lining up with TRBD1. Germline V gene lookup returns CDR1 SGHTA and CDR2 FQGTGA. Losses at the gene ends were 5 bases for V and 9 bases for J; bases not matched to a gene: 5. This CDR3 has 13 residues. CDR3 nucleotide sequence: TGTGCCAGCAGCACCGGGACAGGGAGTGAGCAGTTCTTC. Translating gives CASSTGTGSEQFF.

This clone was detected only a few times. This chain links TRBV28 with TRBJ1-3, with D maybe TRBD1 (6 bases). This CDR3 has 12 amino acids. Germline CDR1 is MDHEN and CDR2 is SYDVKM. V lost 8 bases and J lost 10, with 15 bases in between. The CDR3 DNA follows: TGTGCCAGCTTATCGGACAGCGAAACCATATATTTT. Amino acid sequence: CASLSDSETIYF.

The chain uses TRBV19 and TRBJ1-2, with unresolved D. V was shortened by 6 bases and J by 9 bases, with 20 bases between the two germline ends. Germline CDR1 and CDR2: LNHDA and SQIVND (reference sequence). The CDR3 is made up of 14 amino acids. The CDR3 loop is CASSQASRGDSYTF. The CDR3 DNA sequence: TGTGCCAGTAGCCAAGCTTCGCGAGGCGATAGCTACACCTTC.

This chain connects TRBV3-1 (or the pseudogene TRBV3-2) to TRBJ2-2; perhaps TRBD1 as D (5 bases). V lost 1 base and J lost 0, with 9 bases in between. The CDR3 covers 16 residues. Germline V gene lookup returns CDR1 LGHDT and CDR2 YNNKEL (reference sequence). CDR3 residues: CASSQGGTSNTGELFF. CDR3 nucleotides: TGTGCCAGCAGCCAAGGGGGCACATCGAACACCGGGGAGCTGTTTTTT.

The V gene is TRBV2, the J gene TRBJ2-2; D might be TRBD1 (5 bases). Germline CDR1 and CDR2: SNHLY and FYNNEI. V dropped 7 bases and J dropped 1 base, with 10 bases sitting between them. The length of the CDR3 is 14 residues. The CDR3 region is CASTTTVNTGELFF. CDR3 bases: TGTGCCAGCACCACGACAGTGAACACCGGGGAGCTGTTTTTT.

The V call is TRBV3-1 (or the pseudogene TRBV3-2), the J call TRBJ2-7; 8 nucleotides match TRBD2. CDR3 length equals 17 residues. CDR1 and CDR2 (germline): LGHDT, YNNKEL (reference sequence). J lost 3 bases, V lost 1 base, and 11 bases had no gene match. CDR3 sequence: CASSQALRSGGLYEQYF. The CDR3 DNA sequence: TGTGCCAGCAGCCAAGCCCTACGGAGCGGGGGTCTCTACGAGCAGTACTTC.

This sequence joins TRBV6-5 and TRBJ1-1, with D unclear. CDR3 size: 15 residues. The V gene's germline CDR1 is MNHEY and CDR2 SVGAGI. The ends were cut back, 4 bases at V and 8 bases at J, with 20 bases in the middle. The CDR3 is CASSSLKSGGFEAFF. The DNA of the CDR3 is TGTGCCAGCAGTTCCCTAAAGTCAGGAGGGTTCGAAGCTTTCTTT.

CDR3 amino acids: CASSETGEWNSPLHF. Here the CDR3 DNA reads TGTGCCAGTAGTGAGACCGGGGAATGGAATTCACCCCTCCACTTT. The chain is built from TRBV19 and TRBJ1-6; no clear D gene. Germline assignment: CDR1 LNHDA and CDR2 SQIVND (reference sequence). Trimming shortened V by 5 bases and J by 7 bases, and 15 bases separated the two germline ends. CDR3 length: 15 amino acids.

This clone was found a few times. J is TRBJ1-2 and V is TRBV10-1; D might be TRBD1 (5 bases). With 0 bases removed from V and 5 bases from J, the gap between germline ends came to 10 bases. The CDR3 is 14 amino acids. Germline CDR1 is WNHNN and CDR2 is SYGVQD (reference sequence). CDR3 amino acids: CASSESSGGYGYTF. CDR3 nucleotide sequence: TGCGCCAGCAGTGAGTCGAGCGGGGGTTATGGCTACACCTTC.

The chain joins TRBV6-5 to TRBJ1-4, with 7 bases lining up with TRBD1. The V and J ends lost 6 bases and 8 bases, in that order; junction bases with no gene match: 6. CDR3 size: 13 residues. Germline lookup yields CDR1 MNHEY and CDR2 SVGAGI. The CDR3 nucleotides read TGTGCCAGCAGCTGGACAGGCGGCGAAAAACTGTTTTTT. The encoded protein is CASSWTGGEKLFF.

The J gene is TRBJ1-2, the V gene TRBV25-1, with D possibly being TRBD1 (5 bases). V lost 2 bases and J 2 bases, leaving 9 bases between the germline ends. The germline CDR1 and CDR2 sequences are MGHDK and SYGVNS. The CDR3 has 14 amino acids. CDR3 nucleotide sequence: TGTGCCAGCAGTGAAAGAACAGGCAACTATGGCTACACCTTC. It specifies CASSERTGNYGYTF.

The rearrangement joins TRBV11-1 to TRBJ1-1, with D perhaps TRBD1 (5 bases). The CDR3 is 13 residues long. The germline CDR1 and CDR2 sequences are SGHAT and FQDESV (reference sequence). Trimming removed 3 bases at V and 6 bases at J, with 11 bases between. The CDR3 is CASSFVGLAEAFF. In nucleotides, the CDR3 is TGTGCCAGCAGCTTTGTGGGACTTGCTGAAGCTTTCTTT.

The chain couples TRBV3-1 (or the pseudogene TRBV3-2) to TRBJ1-6; D is undetermined. CDR3 length equals 15 residues. With 5 bases removed from V and 0 bases from J, the gap between germline ends came to 8 bases. Per the germline V gene, CDR1 is LGHDT and CDR2 is YNNKEL (reference sequence). The CDR3 DNA reads TGTGCCAGCAGCTCTCGTAGCTCCTATAATTCACCCCTCCACTTT. Residues: CASSSRSSYNSPLHF.

The chain joins TRBV19 to TRBJ1-1; 9 bases line up with TRBD1. Looked up from germline, CDR1 is LNHDA and CDR2 is SQIVND (reference sequence). The CDR3 is 16 residues long. The V segment lost 1 base and the J segment 1 base; nucleotides outside the gene matches: 4. This chain's CDR3 is CASSIVYRGRNTEAFF. As DNA, the CDR3 is TGTGCCAGTAGTATAGTCTACAGGGGGCGGAACACTGAAGCTTTCTTT. Full variable domain (outside the CDR3, taken from reference TRBV19 and TRBJ1-1): DGGITQSPKYLFRKEGQNVTLSCEQNLNHDAMYWYRQDPGQGLRLIYYSQIVNDFQKGDIAEGYSVSREKKESFPLTVTSAQKNPTAFYLCASSIVYRGRNTEAFFGQGTRLTVV.

This sequence joins TRBV3-1 (or the pseudogene TRBV3-2) and TRBJ2-7, with 7 bases fitting TRBD1. CDR1 is LGHDT and CDR2 is YNNKEL in the germline V gene (reference sequence). There are 13 residues in the CDR3. After removal of 6 bases from V and 2 bases from J, the junction contained 4 bases not matched to a gene. The CDR3 DNA reads as TGTGCCAGCAGTTACCAGGGGGCCTACGAGCAGTACGTC. Translated: CASSYQGAYEQYV.

The chain uses TRBV5-4 and TRBJ2-5, with 9 bases identical to TRBD1. The V and J ends lost 2 bases and 3 bases, in that order; junction bases with no gene match: 8. Per the germline V gene, CDR1 is SGHNT and CDR2 is YYREEE (reference sequence). The CDR3 extends over 16 amino acids. This CDR3 reads CASSLIGDREKETQYF. In DNA, the CDR3 is TGTGCCAGCAGCTTAATCGGGGACAGGGAGAAAGAGACCCAGTACTTC.

DNA for the CDR3: TGCGCCAGCAGCCCAGGACAGGGCAGAACAGATACGCAGTATTTT. Translation: CASSPGQGRTDTQYF. The chain recombines TRBV5-1 with TRBJ2-3, with 8 bases identical to TRBD1. The CDR3 runs 15 residues. Trimming took 4 bases from V and 3 from J; bases not matched to a gene: 7. Germline values: CDR1 SGHRS, CDR2 YFSETQ.

This chain connects TRBV2 to TRBJ2-7, with D maybe TRBD1 (6 bases). The length of the CDR3 is 13 residues. From germline, CDR1 is SNHLY and CDR2 FYNNEI. V dropped 2 bases and J dropped 5 bases, with 10 bases sitting between them. The DNA for the CDR3 is TGTGCCAGCAGTGAACAGGGGACGGACGAGCAGTACTTC. This sequence encodes CASSEQGTDEQYF.

In its sample, this clone was seen once. V is TRBV6-1 and J is TRBJ2-2; D remains unclear. CDR3 length: 12 residues. Trimming cost V 3 bases and J 6 bases, with 5 bases left between them. CDR1 MNHNS and CDR2 SASEGT come from the germline V gene. CDR3 coding DNA: TGTGCCAGCAGTGAGAGGTCCGGGGAGCTGTTTTTT. Its protein is CASSERSGELFF.

The chain recombines TRBV9 with TRBJ2-7, with TRBD1 identical over 11 bases. This CDR3 has 14 residues. Per germline, CDR1 SGDLS and CDR2 YYNGEE. V was pared by 4 bases and J by 3 bases, with 3 bases of the junction left unmatched. The DNA for the CDR3 is TGTGCCAGCAGCCCGGGACAGGGGGACTACGAGCAGTACTTC. It yields the protein CASSPGQGDYEQYF.

J is TRBJ1-3 and V is TRBV3-1 (or the pseudogene TRBV3-2); D not certain. The CDR3 runs to 18 residues. Germline lookup yields CDR1 LGHDT and CDR2 YNNKEL (reference sequence). The V gene lost 4 bases and the J gene lost 0 bases, with 19 bases spanning the gap. The CDR3 DNA reads TGTGCCAGCAGCCGGCACCTTTGGGCTGTACCCTCTGGAAACACCATATATTTT. Translating gives CASSRHLWAVPSGNTIYF.

Notes on this clone: Other DNA sequences of this sample code for an identical CDR3. The CDR3 here is CASSSGQGYEQYV. The CDR3 DNA reads TGTGCCAGCTCATCCGGACAGGGGTACGAGCAGTACGTC. The J gene is TRBJ2-7, the V gene TRBV18, with 9 bases aligning to TRBD1. In germline, CDR1 is KGHSH, CDR2 LQKENI. CDR3 length equals 13 residues. With V trimmed by 5 bases and J by 4 bases, 3 bases remained unmatched.

The chain uses TRBV5-4 and TRBJ2-7; TRBD2 matches at 8 bases. This CDR3 comprises 15 residues. V gave up 4 bases and J gave up 6 bases; unmatched junction bases: 12. Germline V gene lookup returns CDR1 SGHNT and CDR2 YYREEE (reference sequence). The CDR3 DNA reads TGTGCCAGCAGCCAGGACGTCGGGGGGGGCCCCGAGCAGTACTTC. This sequence encodes CASSQDVGGGPEQYF.

V is TRBV7-2 and J is TRBJ1-1; TRBD1 matches at 8 bases. With 3 bases clipped from V and 4 bases from J, the junction kept 4 bases outside the gene matches. Germline V gene lookup returns CDR1 SGHTA and CDR2 FQGNSA. The CDR3 covers 14 residues. The CDR3 spells CASSFDRGSTEAFF. The CDR3, as DNA: TGTGCCAGCAGCTTCGACAGGGGTAGCACTGAAGCTTTCTTT. The variable domain in full, with the rest retrieved from reference TRBV7-2 and TRBJ1-1, is GAGVSQSPSNKVTEKGKDVELRCDPISGHTALYWYRQSLGQGLEFLIYFQGNSAPDKSGLPSDRFSAERTGGSVSTLTIQRTQQEDSAVYLCASSFDRGSTEAFFGQGTRLTVV.

This clone came up a few times. Other DNA sequences in the sample encode the same CDR3. This sequence joins TRBV5-1 and TRBJ1-1; 7 nucleotides line up with TRBD1. The CDR3 is made up of 18 amino acids. Germline V gene data show CDR1 as SGHRS and CDR2 as YFSETQ. V lost 4 bases and J lost 0; bases outside the gene matches: 15. CDR3 in amino acids: CASSLLRDSEMVNTEAFF. CDR3 DNA: TGCGCCAGCAGCCTACTAAGGGACAGTGAAATGGTGAACACTGAAGCTTTCTTT.

The chain joins TRBV28 to TRBJ2-1; D perhaps matches TRBD1 (7 bases). V was pared by 8 bases and J by 4 bases, with 18 bases between. Looked up from germline, CDR1 is MDHEN and CDR2 is SYDVKM. The CDR3 sequence is 15 residues long. CDR3 coding DNA: TGTGCCAGCTACCGCGGGACAGATCCATACAATGAGCAGTTCTTC. It yields the protein CASYRGTDPYNEQFF.

This rearrangement joins TRBV25-1 to TRBJ1-4; D is perhaps TRBD1 (5 bases). The CDR3 has 15 residues. The germline gives CDR1 MGHDK, CDR2 SYGVNS. V was cut by 3 bases and J by 7 bases, with 15 bases left in between. DNA of the CDR3: TGTGCCAGCAGTGACAAGACAGCGACAAGTGAAAAACTGTTTTTT. Its protein is CASSDKTATSEKLFF.

This chain joins TRBV2 and TRBJ1-1; 11 nucleotides align to TRBD1. Germline assignment: CDR1 SNHLY and CDR2 FYNNEI. The CDR3 extends over 13 amino acids. V was pared by 4 bases and J by 10 bases, with 5 bases of the junction left unmatched. CDR3 in amino acids: CASSGTGGYRAFF. For the CDR3, the DNA is TGTGCCAGCAGTGGGACAGGGGGCTATCGAGCTTTCTTT. The full variable domain, completed using reference TRBV2 and TRBJ1-1, is EPEVTQTPSHQVTQMGQEVILRCVPISNHLYFYWYRQILGQKVEFLVSFYNNEISEKSEIFDDQFSVERPDGSNFTLKIRSTKLEDSAMYFCASSGTGGYRAFFGQGTRLTVV.

The chain carries TRBV7-2 and TRBJ1-1; no firm D call. The length of the CDR3 is 13 residues. Per germline, CDR1 SGHTA and CDR2 FQGNSA. Trimming removed 0 bases from V and 5 bases from J, with 7 bases in between. The CDR3 sequence: CASSLAGQTEAFF. The CDR3 DNA reads TGTGCCAGCAGCTTAGCGGGCCAAACTGAAGCTTTCTTT.